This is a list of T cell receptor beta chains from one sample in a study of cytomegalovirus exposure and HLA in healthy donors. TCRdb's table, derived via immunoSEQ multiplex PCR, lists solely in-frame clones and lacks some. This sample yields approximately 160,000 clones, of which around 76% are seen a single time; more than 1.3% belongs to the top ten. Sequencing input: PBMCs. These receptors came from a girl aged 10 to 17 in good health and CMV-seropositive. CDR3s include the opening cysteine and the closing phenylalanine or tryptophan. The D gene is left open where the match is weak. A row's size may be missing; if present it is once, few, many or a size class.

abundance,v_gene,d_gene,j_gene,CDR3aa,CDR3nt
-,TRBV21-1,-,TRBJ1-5,CASSNSDRIFNQPQHF,TGTGCCAGCAGCAATTCAGACAGAATTTTTAATCAGCCCCAGCATTTT
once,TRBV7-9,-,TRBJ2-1,CASSLAFPFNNEQFF,TGTGCCAGCAGCTTAGCTTTCCCTTTTAACAATGAGCAGTTCTTC
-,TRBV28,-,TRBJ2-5,CASSLFNQETQYF,TGTGCCAGCAGTTTATTCAACCAAGAGACCCAGTACTTC
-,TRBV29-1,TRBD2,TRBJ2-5,CSVEGLAGGPVEQETQYF,TGCAGCGTTGAAGGGCTAGCGGGGGGGCCAGTAGAGCAAGAGACCCAGTACTTC
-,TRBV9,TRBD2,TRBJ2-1,CASSTKREGWENEQFF,TGTGCCAGCAGCACGAAGCGGGAGGGGTGGGAGAATGAGCAGTTCTTC
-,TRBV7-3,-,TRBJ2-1,CASSRNSAGYNEQFF,TGTGCCAGCAGCCGTAACAGCGCAGGGTACAATGAGCAGTTCTTC
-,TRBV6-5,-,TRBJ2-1,CASSSPGQHNEQFF,TGTGCCAGCAGTTCACCCGGACAGCACAATGAGCAGTTCTTC
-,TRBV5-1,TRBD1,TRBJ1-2,CASSLGPGGTLYTF,TGCGCCAGCAGTTTGGGGCCAGGGGGTACCCTCTACACCTTC
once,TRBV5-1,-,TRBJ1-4,CASSPQGLANEKLFF,TGCGCCAGCAGCCCTCAGGGACTGGCTAATGAAAAACTGTTTTTT
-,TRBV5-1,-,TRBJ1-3,CASSVNPGQRVGNTIYF,TGCGCCAGCAGCGTAAACCCAGGGCAGAGAGTTGGAAACACCATATATTTT
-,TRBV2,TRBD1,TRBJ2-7,CATGRDRVDEQYF,TGTGCCACCGGCCGGGACAGGGTAGACGAGCAGTACTTC
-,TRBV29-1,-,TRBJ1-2,CSVDRGDYGYTF,TGCAGCGTTGATAGAGGAGACTATGGCTACACCTTC
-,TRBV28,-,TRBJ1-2,CASSLSQGLFYGYTF,TGTGCCAGCAGTTTATCCCAGGGACTGTTCTATGGCTACACCTTC
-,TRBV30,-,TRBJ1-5,CAWRSQGDQPQHF,TGTGCCTGGAGGTCGCAGGGTGACCAGCCCCAGCATTTT
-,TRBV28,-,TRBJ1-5,CASTKLTGSNQPQHF,TGTGCCAGCACCAAACTAACAGGCAGCAATCAGCCCCAGCATTTT
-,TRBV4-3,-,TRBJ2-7,CASSQAGGLPFHEQYF,TGCGCCAGCAGCCAAGCTGGCGGTCTCCCCTTTCACGAGCAGTACTTC
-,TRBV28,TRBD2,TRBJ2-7,CASRVAGDEQYF,TGTGCCAGCAGGGTAGCGGGGGACGAGCAGTACTTC
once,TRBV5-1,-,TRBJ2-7,CASSLDPRGYEQYF,TGCGCCAGCAGCTTGGATCCCAGGGGATACGAGCAGTACTTC
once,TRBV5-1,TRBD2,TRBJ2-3,CASSPGLGTDTQYF,TGCGCCAGCAGCCCGGGACTAGGCACAGATACGCAGTATTTT
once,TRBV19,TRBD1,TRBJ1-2,CASTKPGQGFGGYTF,TGTGCCAGTACTAAACCGGGACAGGGGTTCGGTGGCTACACCTTC
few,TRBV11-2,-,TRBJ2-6,CASGPFSGANVLTF,TGTGCCAGCGGGCCGTTCTCTGGGGCCAACGTCCTGACTTTC
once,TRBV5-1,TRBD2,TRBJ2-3,CASSLPTSGNTDTQYF,TGCGCCAGCAGCTTGCCAACTAGCGGGAACACAGATACGCAGTATTTT
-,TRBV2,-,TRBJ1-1,CASMVSQMIEAFF,TGTGCCAGCATGGTCTCACAGATGATTGAAGCTTTCTTT
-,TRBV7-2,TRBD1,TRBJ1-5,CASSLGTANYQPQHF,TGTGCCAGCAGCCTCGGGACAGCTAATTATCAGCCCCAGCATTTT
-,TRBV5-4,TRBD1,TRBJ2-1,CATGETGVAYNEQFF,TGTGCCACCGGGGAGACAGGGGTAGCCTACAATGAGCAGTTCTTC
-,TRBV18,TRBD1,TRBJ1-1,CASSPVGQVGTEAFF,TGTGCCAGCTCACCAGTCGGACAGGTCGGCACTGAAGCTTTCTTT
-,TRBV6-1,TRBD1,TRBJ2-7,CASSEGTGGYEQYF,TGTGCCAGCAGTGAGGGGACAGGGGGCTACGAGCAGTACTTC